Listed below are T cell receptor beta chains from one sample, sequenced in a study of T cell clones after liver transplantation. Repertoires were generated with immunoSEQ multiplex PCR, while TCRdb's copy carries only in-frame clones and drops some. The repertoire holds over 50,000 clones, about 90% seen once, with approximately 15% in the top ten. The sequences come from CD8+ T cells from blood, collected 12 months after liver transplant. These receptors came from a human patient who received a liver transplant. The graft donor may have contributed some T cells. CDR3s include the opening cysteine and the closing phenylalanine or tryptophan. D genes are given only for firm matches. Clone size appears in some rows only: once, few, many, or a class for an expanded clone.

clone_size d_call j_call v_call cdr3_aa cdr3_nt
- TRBD1 TRBJ2-7 TRBV7-6 CASSSDRGPSYEQYF TGTGCCAGCAGCTCGGACAGGGGGCCTTCCTACGAGCAGTACTTC
- - TRBJ2-1 TRBV5-1 CASSLEVAAYNEQFF TGCGCCAGCAGCTTGGAGGTAGCCGCCTACAATGAGCAGTTCTTC
- - TRBJ2-1 TRBV5-4 CASSRGTGWDNEQFF TGTGCCAGCAGCCGGGGAACGGGATGGGACAATGAGCAGTTCTTC
- TRBD2 TRBJ2-1 TRBV9 CASSDRGLAGGPYNEQFF TGTGCCAGCAGCGACAGGGGACTAGCGGGAGGGCCTTATAATGAGCAGTTCTTC
- TRBD2 TRBJ2-1 TRBV27 CASSFSASGMYEQFF TGTGCCAGCAGTTTCTCGGCTAGCGGGATGTATGAGCAGTTCTTC
- - TRBJ2-5 TRBV5-1 CASSPGAGQETQYF TGCGCCAGCAGCCCCGGGGCAGGCCAAGAGACCCAGTACTTC
- - TRBJ2-2 TRBV6-6 CASSYYGTTGELFF TGTGCCAGCAGTTACTATGGGACAACCGGGGAGCTGTTTTTT
- - TRBJ2-1 TRBV2 CASSPGNNEQFF TGTGCCAGCAGTCCGGGGAACAATGAGCAGTTCTTC
- - TRBJ1-2 TRBV9 CASSVDTSYGYTF TGTGCCAGCAGCGTAGATACGAGCTATGGCTACACCTTC
- TRBD2 TRBJ2-3 TRBV18 CASSPGGITTPTDTQYF TGTGCCAGCTCACCGGGGGGGATTACTACACCCACAGATACGCAGTATTTT
- - TRBJ1-5 TRBV6-6 CASSSGQPQHF TGTGCCAGCAGTTCAGGTCAGCCCCAGCATTTT
- TRBD1 TRBJ1-2 TRBV29-1 CSVVGQDANYGYTF TGCAGCGTAGTTGGACAGGACGCTAACTATGGCTACACCTTC
- - TRBJ1-3 TRBV7-9 CASSLESGSGNTIYF TGTGCCAGCAGCTTAGAGTCGGGGTCCGGAAACACCATATATTTT
few - TRBJ1-1 TRBV7-8 CASSLSLGEAFF TGTGCCAGCAGCTTAAGTCTGGGAGAAGCTTTCTTT
- TRBD1 TRBJ1-5 TRBV7-2 CASSPQGDSNQPQHF TGTGCCAGCAGCCCACAGGGGGATAGCAATCAGCCCCAGCATTTT
- TRBD1 TRBJ2-7 TRBV19 CASSPRDRGLLEQYF TGTGCCAGTAGTCCCCGGGACAGGGGATTGTTGGAGCAGTACTTC
once - TRBJ1-2 TRBV4-1 CASSQGDGRESGYTF TGCGCCAGCAGCCAAGGGGACGGGAGGGAAAGCGGCTACACCTTC
- TRBD2 TRBJ2-3 TRBV7-9 CASSPTSGTYTQYF TGTGCCAGCAGCCCGACTAGCGGGACATACACGCAGTATTTT
few - TRBJ1-1 TRBV7-9 CASSLETGTPRETEAFF TGTGCCAGCAGCTTAGAGACGGGGACGCCTAGAGAAACTGAAGCTTTCTTT
once - TRBJ2-7 TRBV27 CASSWTYSSYEQYF TGTGCCAGCAGTTGGACGTACAGCTCCTACGAGCAGTACTTC
- - TRBJ2-7 TRBV25-1 CASRRAYEQYF TGTGCCAGCCGAAGGGCCTACGAGCAGTACTTC
- TRBD1 TRBJ2-1 TRBV15 CATSPGTGTSNEQFF TGTGCCACCAGCCCCGGGACAGGGACGTCCAATGAGCAGTTCTTC
- - TRBJ1-2 TRBV6-5 CASSYSRGATDGYTF TGTGCCAGCAGTTACTCTAGGGGGGCGACCGATGGCTACACCTTC
- TRBD1 TRBJ2-1 TRBV9 CASSVWTGSSYNEQFF TGTGCCAGCAGCGTCTGGACAGGGAGCTCCTACAATGAGCAGTTCTTC
- - TRBJ1-4 TRBV6-1 CASSDLGAPNEKLFF TGTGCCAGCAGTGACTTGGGGGCACCTAATGAAAAACTGTTTTTT
- - TRBJ2-6 TRBV7-9 CASSPGAGANVLTF TGTGCCAGCAGCCCGGGAGCCGGGGCCAACGTCCTGACTTTC
few - TRBJ2-1 TRBV13 CASSFRDLNEQFF TGTGCCAGCAGCTTCCGGGACTTGAATGAGCAGTTCTTC
- - TRBJ2-1 TRBV7-9 CASSLPPHNEQFF TGTGCCAGCAGCTTACCCCCCCACAATGAGCAGTTCTTC
- - TRBJ1-1 TRBV27 CASSLWGDTEAFF TGTGCCAGCAGTTTATGGGGGGATACTGAAGCTTTCTTT
- TRBD2 TRBJ2-1 TRBV11-3 CASSLGRSGRGEQFF TGTGCCAGCAGCTTAGGGCGTAGCGGGAGGGGTGAGCAGTTCTTC
- TRBD2 TRBJ2-1 TRBV4-3 CASSQDLLAGGRSSYNEQFF TGCGCCAGCAGCCAAGATTTGCTAGCGGGAGGGAGGAGCTCCTACAATGAGCAGTTCTTC
- TRBD1 TRBJ1-1 TRBV19 CASKGGNAEAFF TGTGCCAGTAAAGGGGGCAACGCTGAAGCTTTCTTT
- - TRBJ2-7 TRBV19 CASSGSYEQYF TGTGCCAGTAGCGGTTCCTACGAGCAGTACTTC
- TRBD2 TRBJ2-7 TRBV6-5 CASSFGASGAYEQYF TGTGCCAGCAGTTTCGGGGCTAGCGGGGCCTACGAGCAGTACTTC
- - TRBJ2-7 TRBV5-3 CASSLGGLAAREQYF TGTGCCAGCAGCTTGGGTGGGCTAGCTGCTCGGGAGCAGTACTTC
- - TRBJ1-2 TRBV9 CASSATRDGYTF TGTGCCAGCAGCGCAACAAGGGATGGCTACACCTTC
few - TRBJ1-2 TRBV2 CASSEGGYTF TGTGCCAGCAGTGAGGGAGGCTACACCTTC
- - TRBJ2-7 TRBV7-8 CASSLYGSYEQYF TGTGCCAGCAGCTTATACGGCTCCTACGAGCAGTACTTC
- - TRBJ2-2 TRBV11-2 CASTIKVRLANTGELFF TGTGCCAGCACCATTAAGGTACGTCTAGCAAACACCGGGGAGCTGTTTTTT